Shown below are 8 T cell receptor beta chains from a single sample sequenced in a study of cytomegalovirus exposure and HLA in healthy donors (dated by TCRdb to 2015 to 2018). To prepare the library, the immunoSEQ multiplex PCR assay was applied. For the multiplex PCR, a mixture combining 60 forward primers for TCR Vbeta segments and 13 reverse primers for TCR Jbeta segments was used. What TCRdb holds here is the immuneACCESS table cut down to in-frame rearrangements. Part of the clones is not present; checked against another copy, under half of the missing clones reflect an unresolved V gene, and the others are unexplained. This sample gives 140,000 to 150,000 clones in total; approximately 78% of them show up just once. The leading ten clones occupy about 3% of the sample. The sample comprised PBMCs. These receptors were obtained from a man aged 35-49 years in good health and CMV-seropositive.

This sequence joins TRBV6-1 and TRBJ2-5; the D is unclear. The CDR3 contains 14 residues. V shed 2 bases and J shed 4 bases, with 11 bases lying between them. From germline, CDR1 is MNHNS and CDR2 SASEGT. CDR3 sequence (DNA): TGTGCCAGCAGTGAATTATCGAGTGGAGAGACCCAGTACTTC. This encodes CASSELSSGETQYF.

The rearrangement joins TRBV4-1 to TRBJ1-2, with 8 nucleotides matching TRBD1. This CDR3 comprises 16 residues. V gave up 0 bases and J gave up 7 bases; unmatched junction bases: 10. The germline V gene encodes CDR1 MGHRA and CDR2 YSYEKL. The CDR3 bases are TGCGCCAGCAGCCAAGAGGGTGGGACAGGAGTGGGTGGCTACACCTTC. Translated, it gives CASSQEGGTGVGGYTF.

The chain has TRBV27 and TRBJ2-1; 10 positions agree with TRBD1. The CDR3 consists of 15 residues. The germline gives CDR1 MNHEY, CDR2 SMNVEV (reference sequence). Unmatched junction bases numbered 5, after V lost 7 bases and J lost 2 bases. The CDR3 is CASTRGQGAYNEQFF. The CDR3 DNA is TGTGCCAGCACTAGAGGACAGGGGGCCTACAATGAGCAGTTCTTC.

This chain joins TRBV30 and TRBJ2-3, with D unclear. This CDR3 has 13 residues. Germline-derived CDR1 and CDR2 are GTSNPN and SVGIG (reference sequence). V lost 0 bases and J lost 4, with 8 bases in between. Here the CDR3 DNA reads TGTGCCTGGAGTGTCTCTAGTCCAGATACGCAGTATTTT. This codes for CAWSVSSPDTQYF.

The genes are TRBV11-1 and TRBJ2-7; 9 positions agree with TRBD2. The germline CDR1 and CDR2 sequences are SGHAT and FQDESV (reference sequence). The V and J ends lost 6 bases and 0 bases, in that order; junction bases with no gene match: 9. The CDR3 sequence is 16 residues long. The CDR3 DNA reads as TGTGCCAGCAGTCCGCGGGGCGGGAGGGACTCCTACGAGCAGTACTTC. Protein product: CASSPRGGRDSYEQYF.

The chain joins TRBV9 to TRBJ1-2; maybe TRBD1 (5 bases). The CDR3 is made up of 11 amino acids. Per the germline V gene, CDR1 is SGDLS and CDR2 is YYNGEE. Trimming cost V 7 bases and J 3 bases, with 7 bases left between them. The CDR3 spells CASGRDYGYTF. The CDR3, as DNA: TGTGCCAGCGGCAGGGACTATGGCTACACCTTC.

The chain employs TRBV5-4 and TRBJ2-5; tentative D call: TRBD2 (7 bases). Germline V CDR1 and CDR2: SGHNT, YYREEE (reference sequence). This CDR3 region has 13 residues. V gave up 4 bases and J gave up 1 base, with 8 bases separating them. CDR3 protein: CASSAGAQETQYF. Written as DNA, the CDR3 is TGTGCCAGCAGCGCGGGGGCCCAAGAGACCCAGTACTTC.

V and J are TRBV30 and TRBJ2-5, with TRBD1 matching 7 bases. The V gene end was trimmed by 7 bases and the J gene end by 4 bases; junction bases not matched to a gene: 6. Germline V gene data show CDR1 as GTSNPN and CDR2 as SVGIG (reference sequence). The CDR3 totals 12 residues. For the CDR3, the DNA is TGTGCCTTCACAGGGGTGGGAGAGACCCAGTACTTC. Its translation is CAFTGVGETQYF.